This is a list of T cell receptor beta chains from one sample in a study of liver allograft versus peripheral blood T cells. TCRdb itself ran the reads through MiXCR, one entry per CDR3 protein. The top ten hold 5% to 6% of the sample, which has 8,500 to 9,500 distinct CDR3 sequences, around 21% seen once. The receptors stem from a human patient who had a liver transplant. A subset of T cells may come from the graft donor. The CDR3 runs from the conserved cysteine through the conserved F or W. The D gene is left open where the match is weak. A row's size may be missing; if present it is once, few, many or a size class.

clone size	V gene	J gene	D gene	CDR3 protein	CDR3 DNA
few	TRBV20-1	TRBJ2-3	NA	CSAFRDRSSTDTQYF	TGCAGTGCTTTCCGAGACAGGTCTAGCACAGATACGCAGTATTTT
medium-sized	TRBV29-1	TRBJ1-5	NA	CSVLISGTQPQHF	TGCAGCGTTCTTATATCGGGAACTCAGCCCCAGCATTTT
medium-sized	TRBV15	TRBJ2-3	NA	CATSRAESDYTDTQYF	TGTGCCACCAGCAGAGCAGAGTCAGACTACACAGATACGCAGTATTTT
few	TRBV5-6	TRBJ2-7	NA	CASSPLIGESYEQYF	TGTGCCAGCAGCCCTCTTATCGGGGAATCCTACGAGCAGTACTTC
NA	TRBV20-1	TRBJ1-1	NA	CSARDGYTANTEAFF	TGCAGTGCTAGAGATGGTTATACCGCGAACACTGAAGCTTTCTTT
many	TRBV18	TRBJ2-7	NA	CASSPSAGSYEQYF	TGTGCCAGCTCACCATCGGCAGGGTCCTACGAGCAGTACTTC
medium-sized	TRBV7-2	TRBJ2-1	TRBD2	CASSPRTSGAYNEQFF	TGTGCCAGCAGCCCTCGGACTAGCGGGGCCTACAATGAGCAGTTCTTC
medium-sized	TRBV6-2/TRBV6-3	TRBJ1-6	TRBD1	CASKGQGASPLHF	TGTGCCAGTAAGGGACAGGGGGCTTCACCCCTCCACTTT
medium-sized	TRBV15	TRBJ1-5	NA	CATSRNNQPQHF	TGTGCCACCAGCAGAAACAATCAGCCCCAGCATTTT
NA	TRBV6-5	TRBJ2-7	NA	CASSYSRGNEQYF	TGTGCCAGCAGTTACTCCCGGGGAAACGAGCAGTACTTC
many	TRBV13	TRBJ2-7	TRBD2	CASSVSGGPYEQYF	TGTGCCAGCAGCGTTAGCGGGGGACCCTACGAGCAGTACTTC
medium-sized	TRBV6-5	TRBJ2-5	TRBD1	CASSTGTGETQYF	TGTGCCAGCAGTACCGGGACAGGAGAGACCCAGTACTTC
medium-sized	TRBV6-5	TRBJ1-2	NA	CASSYGDSWAGYTF	TGTGCCAGCAGTTACGGTGACAGCTGGGCTGGCTACACCTTC
many	TRBV7-3	TRBJ2-2	NA	CASKAQPANTGELFF	TGTGCCAGCAAAGCCCAGCCCGCGAACACCGGGGAGCTGTTTTTT
medium-sized	TRBV18	TRBJ1-2	NA	CASSLGAQSYGYTF	TGTGCCAGCTCTCTAGGGGCGCAGTCCTATGGCTACACCTTC
once	TRBV28	TRBJ2-1	NA	CASSLNRAGYNEQFF	TGTGCCAGCAGTCTAAACAGGGCAGGTTACAATGAGCAGTTCTTC
NA	TRBV6-6	TRBJ2-5	NA	CASSEEKETQYF	TGCGCCAGCAGTGAGGAAAAAGAGACCCAGTACTTC
medium-sized	TRBV6-1	TRBJ1-1	NA	CASYGGGGWTEAFF	TGTGCCAGCTACGGGGGGGGCGGATGGACTGAAGCTTTCTTT
NA	TRBV5-6	TRBJ1-5	NA	CASSRQVLSNQPQHF	TGTGCCAGCAGCCGACAGGTTCTAAGCAATCAGCCCCAGCATTTT
medium-sized	TRBV5-6	TRBJ1-2	TRBD1	CASSLAGGDREFRAYGYTF	TGTGCCAGCAGCTTGGCAGGCGGGGACAGGGAATTTCGTGCCTATGGCTACACCTTC
many	TRBV29-1	TRBJ1-5	TRBD1	CSARQGADQPQHF	TGCAGCGCCAGACAGGGGGCCGATCAGCCCCAGCATTTT
medium-sized	TRBV28	TRBJ1-1	TRBD1	CASSFTPGQGKNTEAFF	TGTGCCAGCAGTTTCACCCCGGGACAGGGGAAAAACACTGAAGCTTTCTTT
medium-sized	TRBV18	TRBJ2-3	NA	CASSPPLGTDTQYF	TGTGCCAGCTCACCACCGCTTGGGACAGATACGCAGTATTTT
once	TRBV5-1	TRBJ1-1	NA	CASSLQPGGGNTEAFF	TGCGCCAGCAGCCTACAGCCCGGGGGAGGGAACACTGAAGCTTTCTTT
medium-sized	TRBV7-9	TRBJ1-1	NA	CASSLDPGIGTEAFF	TGTGCCAGCAGCCTAGATCCGGGAATCGGGACTGAAGCTTTCTTT
medium-sized	TRBV18	TRBJ2-7	NA	CASSPDGLKGEQYF	TGTGCCAGCTCACCAGACGGATTGAAGGGCGAGCAGTACTTC
NA	TRBV5-4	TRBJ2-5	TRBD1	CASSSTGAQETQYF	TGTGCCAGCAGCTCTACAGGGGCCCAAGAGACCCAGTACTTC
NA	TRBV28	TRBJ1-2	TRBD1	CASSLPPPDRGLHGYTF	TGTGCCAGCAGTTTACCCCCCCCCGACAGGGGCCTGCATGGCTACACCTTC
NA	TRBV6-5	TRBJ2-7	NA	CASSPRDSSEQYF	TGTGCCAGCAGTCCCCGGGACTCCAGTGAGCAGTACTTC
medium-sized	TRBV6-5	TRBJ1-1	TRBD1	CASSYSGQGIKNTEAFF	TGTGCCAGCAGTTACTCGGGACAGGGTATCAAGAACACTGAAGCTTTCTTT
medium-sized	TRBV5-6	TRBJ2-6	NA	CASTRTVTSGANVLTF	TGTGCCAGCACCCGAACAGTGACCTCTGGGGCCAACGTCCTGACTTTC
medium-sized	TRBV6-6	TRBJ1-1	NA	CASTGDYTEAFF	TGTGCCAGCACTGGTGATTACACTGAAGCTTTCTTT
NA	TRBV19	TRBJ2-7	TRBD1	CASRRTGGDSSYEQYF	TGTGCCAGTAGACGAACAGGGGGTGATAGCTCCTACGAGCAGTACTTC
few	TRBV19	TRBJ1-5	NA	CASSIAGGLQPQHF	TGTGCCAGTAGTATAGCGGGAGGGCTGCAGCCCCAGCATTTT
NA	TRBV20-1	TRBJ1-5	TRBD1	CSAPGQGGGNQPQHF	TGCAGTGCTCCGGGACAGGGAGGTGGCAATCAGCCCCAGCATTTT
NA	TRBV7-9	TRBJ1-2	TRBD1	CASSPDRTGGNGYTF	TGTGCCAGCAGCCCAGATCGGACAGGGGGCAATGGCTACACCTTC
few	TRBV30	TRBJ2-7	NA	CAWSGHIVGGYEQYF	TGTGCCTGGAGTGGTCATATCGTTGGGGGCTACGAGCAGTACTTC
medium-sized	TRBV29-1	TRBJ2-5	NA	CSAHLSGQETQYF	TGCAGCGCCCATCTAAGTGGCCAAGAGACCCAGTACTTC
medium-sized	TRBV27	TRBJ1-6	TRBD1	CASRTGQGVFSSPLHF	TGTGCCAGCAGGACAGGACAGGGAGTTTTTAGCTCACCCCTCCACTTT
few	TRBV19	TRBJ1-1	NA	CALREGRIEAFF	TGTGCCCTACGGGAGGGTCGTATTGAAGCTTTCTTT
NA	TRBV20-1	TRBJ1-2	NA	CSARDPGGNYGYTF	TGCAGTGCTAGAGATCCCGGAGGGAACTATGGCTACACCTTC
medium-sized	TRBV6-1	TRBJ2-1	TRBD1	CASSYLTGGTNNEQFF	TGTGCCAGCAGTTACTTGACAGGGGGCACTAACAATGAGCAGTTCTTC
NA	TRBV28	TRBJ2-7	NA	CASSPAGLGSSYEQYF	TGTGCCAGCAGCCCCGCAGGACTGGGAAGCTCCTACGAGCAGTACTTC
many	TRBV6-5	TRBJ1-2	TRBD1	CASSSPGQGTYGYTF	TGTGCCAGCAGTTCCCCGGGACAGGGGACCTATGGCTACACCTTC
medium-sized	TRBV19	TRBJ2-3	TRBD2	CASSKDLAGGTDTQYF	TGTGCCAGTAGTAAGGACCTAGCGGGAGGCACAGATACGCAGTATTTT
NA	TRBV6-5	TRBJ1-6	NA	CASRTGNYNSPLHF	TGTGCCAGCAGGACGGGCAACTATAATTCACCCCTCCACTTT